These T cell receptor beta chains were read from a single sample in a study of T cells in narcolepsy. The repertoire was sequenced with immunoSEQ multiplex PCR; TCRdb's copy has only in-frame clones and lacks some. The sample includes about 41,000 clones, approximately 88% of them seen just once. The sample consisted of CD45RA- memory CD4+ T cells from PBMCs. The receptors come from a human donor with narcolepsy. CDR3s include the opening cysteine and the closing phenylalanine or tryptophan. D genes are given only for firm matches. Only part of the rows carry a size: once, few, many, or a class if the clone is expanded.

v_call	clone_size	j_call	d_call	cdr3_aa	cdr3_nt
TRBV7-2	-	TRBJ1-3	-	CASSLSTAISGNTIYF	TGTGCCAGCAGCTTATCGACGGCGATCTCTGGAAACACCATATATTTT
TRBV30	-	TRBJ2-5	-	CAWSVWGAGKTQYF	TGTGCCTGGAGTGTATGGGGGGCAGGGAAGACCCAGTACTTC
TRBV5-1	-	TRBJ2-3	-	CASSSERDTQYF	TGCGCCAGCAGCTCGGAACGAGATACGCAGTATTTT
TRBV5-1	-	TRBJ2-1	-	CASSLRDEQFF	TGCGCCAGCAGCTTAAGGGATGAGCAGTTCTTC
TRBV11-3	-	TRBJ2-5	-	CASSSPRASEQYF	TGTGCCAGCAGCTCTCCCCGGGCGTCGGAGCAGTACTTC
TRBV2	-	TRBJ1-5	-	CASSLQANQPQHF	TGTGCCAGCAGTCTACAGGCCAATCAGCCCCAGCATTTT
TRBV7-9	once	TRBJ2-3	TRBD2	CASSSSGSTDTQYF	TGTGCCAGCAGTTCTAGCGGCAGCACAGATACGCAGTATTTT
TRBV10-1	-	TRBJ1-4	-	CARLADATNEKLFF	TGCGCCAGACTGGCTGATGCAACTAATGAAAAACTGTTTTTT
TRBV5-1	-	TRBJ2-3	TRBD2	CASSSGLAGASDTQYF	TGCGCCAGCAGCTCCGGACTAGCGGGGGCCTCGGATACGCAGTATTTT
TRBV7-9	-	TRBJ2-3	TRBD1	CASRGPTGNRTDTQYF	TGTGCCAGCAGGGGGCCGACAGGGAACCGCACAGATACGCAGTATTTT
TRBV7-3	few	TRBJ2-1	TRBD2	CASSPGRLAGNNEQFF	TGTGCCAGCAGCCCCGGAAGGCTAGCGGGAAATAATGAGCAGTTCTTC
TRBV14	-	TRBJ2-3	-	CASSQGDFTDTQYF	TGTGCCAGCAGCCAAGGGGACTTCACAGATACGCAGTATTTT
TRBV29-1	-	TRBJ2-5	TRBD1	CSVGGTGKTQYF	TGCAGCGTCGGAGGGACAGGGAAGACCCAGTACTTC
TRBV30	-	TRBJ1-4	-	CAADAPNEKLFF	TGTGCCGCCGACGCACCTAATGAAAAACTGTTTTTT
TRBV5-1	-	TRBJ2-5	TRBD2	CASSLGTRISPGQETQYF	TGCGCCAGCAGCTTAGGGACTAGGATATCTCCCGGACAAGAGACCCAGTACTTC
TRBV29-1	-	TRBJ1-1	-	CSVEGTELPEAFF	TGCAGCGTTGAAGGGACAGAGCTGCCTGAAGCTTTCTTT
TRBV30	-	TRBJ2-2	TRBD2	CAWKTSGNTGELFF	TGTGCCTGGAAGACTAGCGGGAACACCGGGGAGCTGTTTTTT
TRBV5-1	once	TRBJ2-3	TRBD2	CASSRRVLAGSTDTQYF	TGCGCCAGCAGCCGGAGGGTACTAGCGGGTAGCACAGATACGCAGTATTTT
TRBV7-2	-	TRBJ1-6	-	CASSQDIASSSYNSPLHF	TGTGCCAGCAGCCAGGACATTGCCTCCAGCTCCTATAATTCACCCCTCCACTTT
TRBV29-1	-	TRBJ2-1	-	CSGDRADRYNEQFF	TGCAGCGGTGACAGAGCCGATCGATACAATGAGCAGTTCTTC
TRBV5-1	-	TRBJ2-1	-	CASSDSGGGGYNEQFF	TGCGCCAGCAGCGATAGCGGAGGCGGCGGTTACAATGAGCAGTTCTTC
TRBV14	few	TRBJ2-7	-	CASSLLRGREQYF	TGTGCCAGCAGCCTCCTCCGCGGGCGCGAGCAGTACTTC
TRBV5-4	-	TRBJ1-4	TRBD1	CASSSTGQGGKEKLFF	TGTGCCAGCAGCTCCACCGGACAGGGGGGGAAGGAAAAACTGTTTTTT
TRBV11-3	-	TRBJ2-1	-	CASSLGGGFGNEQFF	TGTGCCAGCAGCTTAGGTGGTGGATTCGGCAATGAGCAGTTCTTC